The clone carrying this T cell receptor beta chain was detected many times. Antigen unknown. The CDR3 contains 14 residues. Germline V lookup: CDR1 SGHRS, CDR2 YFSETQ. Trimming cost V 4 bases and J 5 bases; bases outside gene matches: 8. The data were obtained in a study of beta chain features in type 1 diabetes. Findings and caveats of the study: Among type 1 diabetes patients, VDJ junctions had fewer insertions and more deletions. Shorter TCRB CDR3s, moderately but significantly so, were found in Type 1 diabetes patients in all four CD4+ subsets.

The entirety of the isolated RNA underwent reverse transcription, so expressed TCRB transcripts were sequenced. The repertoire was sequenced with immunoSEQ multiplex PCR; TCRdb's copy has only in-frame clones and lacks some. In the table there are 300,000 to 400,000 clones, 8.5% to 10% of which are singletons. The chain combines TRBV5-1 with TRBJ2-5; TRBD1 aligns across 7 bases. The receptor was isolated from a man aged 25 to 40 with type 1 diabetes. Sequenced sample: central memory CD4+ T cells from blood. CDR3 protein: CASSPPGQWETQYF. Here the CDR3 DNA reads TGCGCCAGCAGCCCTCCGGGACAGTGGGAGACCCAGTACTTC.